A selection of T cell receptor beta chains follows, all from one sample in a study of Graves' ophthalmopathy and Graves' hyperthyroidism. MiXCR was run by TCRdb on the multiplex PCR reads, yielding one entry per CDR3 protein. The table has 900,000 to 1,200,000 distinct CDR3 sequences, 35% to 45% seen once; the top ten hold 11%. The sequenced material came from peripheral blood or thyroid tissue (not recorded which). The receptors were gathered from an adult man with Graves' hyperthyroidism. The CDR3 runs from the conserved cysteine through the conserved F or W. A D gene is named only where the DNA matches it firmly. Size is omitted from some rows. Given values are once, few, many or a class for expanded clones.

>TRBJ2-7|many|TRBD1|TRBV11-2
CASSSRDRARYEQYF
TGTGCCAGCAGCTCGCGGGACAGGGCTCGCTACGAGCAGTACTTC
>TRBJ1-2|many|TRBD1|TRBV24-1
CATSFRTGPTNYGYTF
TGTGCCACCAGTTTTCGGACAGGGCCAACTAACTATGGCTACACCTTC
>TRBJ1-1|many|NA|TRBV19
CASTPAVGGFLSTEAFF
TGTGCCAGTACCCCTGCCGTGGGGGGCTTTTTGAGCACTGAAGCTTTCTTT
>TRBJ1-6|many|NA|TRBV19
CASRRFPESLDSPLHF
TGTGCCAGTAGAAGGTTCCCCGAGTCTTTGGATTCACCCCTCCACTTT
>TRBJ2-5|NA|NA|TRBV5-1
CASSLQAGQDGGTQYF
TGCGCCAGCAGCTTGCAGGCGGGTCAAGATGGTGGGACCCAGTACTTC
>TRBJ1-2|NA|TRBD1|TRBV7-2
CASSSRPGTGGGYGYTF
TGTGCCAGCAGCTCCCGCCCCGGGACAGGGGGCGGCTATGGCTACACCTTC
>TRBJ1-1|many|NA|TRBV5-1
CASSLAAFGGNTEAFF
TGCGCCAGCAGCTTGGCGGCTTTTGGAGGGAACACTGAAGCTTTCTTT
>TRBJ1-4|NA|TRBD1|TRBV29-1
CSVRRTGGTNEKLFF
TGCAGCGTGCGACGGACAGGGGGTACTAATGAAAAACTGTTTTTT
>TRBJ1-2|NA|NA|TRBV4-2
CASNLKRGYGYTF
TGTGCCAGCAACTTAAAAAGGGGCTATGGCTACACCTTC
>TRBJ2-5|NA|NA|TRBV15
CATSRERFQVAQYF
TGTGCCACCAGCAGGGAGCGCTTCCAAGTCGCCCAGTACTTC
>TRBJ1-1|NA|NA|TRBV10-3
CAIEPGRNTEAFF
TGTGCCATCGAACCAGGACGGAACACTGAAGCTTTCTTT
>TRBJ2-5|NA|NA|TRBV6-2/TRBV6-3
CASSSLQSFQETQYF
TGTGCCAGCAGTTCACTACAGAGTTTCCAAGAGACCCAGTACTTC
>TRBJ2-5|many|NA|TRBV10-3
CAISERQKETQYF
TGTGCCATCAGTGAGAGACAGAAAGAGACCCAGTACTTC
>TRBJ1-1|few|NA|TRBV15
CATSRDRQTTEAFF
TGTGCCACCAGCAGAGATCGACAGACCACTGAAGCTTTCTTT
>TRBJ1-3|few|NA|TRBV7-2
CASSQEQISGNTIYF
TGTGCCAGCAGCCAAGAACAAATCTCTGGAAACACCATATATTTT
>TRBJ2-6|NA|TRBD1|TRBV20-1
CSARPTTGDNVLTF
TGCAGTGCTAGACCCACGACAGGGGACAACGTCCTGACTTTC
>TRBJ1-5|NA|NA|TRBV9
CASSPSGPRETQHF
TGTGCCAGCAGCCCCTCTGGGCCCCGGGAGACCCAGCATTTT
>TRBJ2-2|few|TRBD1|TRBV14
CASSFDRVPLSELFF
TGTGCCAGCAGCTTTGACAGGGTGCCCCTCTCGGAGCTGTTTTTT
>TRBJ1-2|once|NA|TRBV7-9
CASSPRTDWSGYTF
TGTGCCAGCAGCCCGAGGACGGACTGGAGTGGCTACACCTTC
>TRBJ1-1|NA|NA|TRBV10-2
CASSLRAGHRKNTEAFF
TGCGCCAGCAGTCTCAGAGCGGGACATAGAAAGAACACTGAAGCTTTCTTT
>TRBJ1-1|NA|NA|TRBV19
CASSRGGGHTEAFF
TGTGCCAGTAGTAGAGGTGGGGGGCACACTGAAGCTTTCTTT
>TRBJ2-7|many|TRBD2|TRBV5-6
CASSLELAGDEQYF
TGTGCCAGCAGCTTGGAGCTAGCGGGAGACGAGCAGTACTTC
>TRBJ1-5|NA|NA|TRBV10-1
CASTVASDQPQHF
TGTGCCAGCACTGTGGCCTCCGATCAGCCCCAGCATTTT
>TRBJ2-3|NA|NA|TRBV4-2
CASSHDGLVLTDTQYF
TGTGCCAGCAGCCACGACGGACTCGTACTCACAGATACGCAGTATTTT
>TRBJ1-6|many|NA|TRBV5-1
CASSPGPTGNNSPLHF
TGCGCCAGCAGCCCGGGCCCTACGGGCAATAATTCACCCCTCCACTTT
>TRBJ1-2|NA|NA|TRBV14
CASSWGHLNYGYTF
TGTGCCAGCAGCTGGGGACATCTGAACTATGGCTACACCTTC
>TRBJ1-1|few|NA|TRBV28
CASTPWGTNTEAFF
TGTGCCAGCACCCCTTGGGGGACCAACACTGAAGCTTTCTTT
>TRBJ2-7|few|NA|TRBV7-9
CASSSTNRLPSKEQYF
TGTGCCAGCAGCTCCACGAACAGGCTCCCCTCTAAAGAGCAGTACTTC
>TRBJ2-7|NA|NA|TRBV2
CASSGTSNEQYF
TGTGCCAGCAGCGGTACTTCCAACGAGCAGTACTTC
>TRBJ2-7|NA|TRBD2|TRBV20-1
CSARDEGGLAGRSYEQYF
TGCAGTGCTAGAGATGAGGGTGGACTAGCGGGAAGGTCCTACGAGCAGTACTTC
>TRBJ2-5|NA|NA|TRBV2
CATRRSQETQYF
TGTGCCACCAGACGGTCCCAAGAGACCCAGTACTTC
>TRBJ1-4|NA|NA|TRBV12-3/TRBV12-4
CASSLALGVNEKLFF
TGTGCCAGCAGTTTAGCCTTAGGGGTTAATGAAAAACTGTTTTTT
>TRBJ2-7|few|TRBD1|TRBV19
CASRPRDRGHEQYF
TGTGCCAGTAGACCCCGGGACAGGGGCCACGAGCAGTACTTC
>TRBJ2-7|few|TRBD2|TRBV20-1
CSAKRTSGVPYEQYF
TGCAGTGCTAAAAGGACTAGCGGAGTTCCCTACGAGCAGTACTTC
>TRBJ2-5|few|TRBD1|TRBV7-2
CASSRTGSGETQYF
TGTGCCAGCTCACGGACAGGTTCGGGAGAGACCCAGTACTTC
>TRBJ1-1|many|NA|TRBV5-8
CASSLGVPLNTEAFF
TGTGCCAGCAGCTTGGGAGTTCCGTTAAACACTGAAGCTTTCTTT
>TRBJ1-1|few|TRBD1|TRBV19
CASSRRTGETEAFF
TGTGCCAGTAGTCGTAGAACAGGGGAGACTGAAGCTTTCTTT
>TRBJ1-4|NA|TRBD1|TRBV4-1
CASSPRGRGVATNEKLFF
TGCGCCAGCAGCCCCCGAGGCAGGGGGGTAGCAACTAATGAAAAACTGTTTTTT
>TRBJ2-7|many|TRBD1|TRBV6-6
CASSDKGQRSSYEQYF
TGTGCCAGCAGTGACAAGGGACAGCGAAGCTCCTACGAGCAGTACTTC
>TRBJ2-2|many|TRBD1|TRBV5-1
CASSTGVITGELFF
TGCGCCAGCAGCACAGGGGTGATCACCGGGGAGCTGTTTTTT
>TRBJ1-1|few|TRBD1|TRBV6-5
CASSSNNRGSNTEAFF
TGTGCCAGCAGCTCCAACAACAGGGGATCCAACACTGAAGCTTTCTTT
>TRBJ2-7|NA|TRBD2|TRBV9
CASSQEDGRGKQYF
TGTGCCAGCAGCCAAGAGGACGGGCGGGGGAAACAGTACTTC
>TRBJ1-5|few|NA|TRBV30
CAWGQGGNQPQHF
TGTGCCTGGGGACAAGGCGGTAATCAGCCCCAGCATTTT
>TRBJ1-3|few|NA|TRBV5-1
CASSFSGAPSLSGNTIYF
TGCGCCAGCAGCTTCAGTGGGGCCCCAAGCCTCTCTGGAAACACCATATATTTT
>TRBJ2-7|NA|NA|TRBV20-1
CSAPADYEQYF
TGCAGTGCTCCAGCGGACTACGAGCAGTACTTC
>TRBJ2-5|NA|NA|TRBV15
CATSRGWGETQYF
TGTGCCACCAGCAGAGGATGGGGAGAGACCCAGTACTTC
>TRBJ1-5|once|NA|TRBV7-2
CASSSQGSHQPQHF
TGTGCCAGCAGCTCCCAGGGGAGTCATCAGCCCCAGCATTTT
>TRBJ2-5|many|TRBD2|TRBV7-2
CASRLANQETQYF
TGTGCCAGCAGACTAGCGAACCAAGAGACCCAGTACTTC
>TRBJ1-5|many|TRBD1|TRBV2
CASRRSGTGGASVQPQHF
TGTGCCAGCAGAAGATCAGGGACAGGGGGCGCGTCGGTTCAGCCCCAGCATTTT
>TRBJ2-7|many|TRBD1|TRBV10-3
CAIGSEGQGGSEQYF
TGTGCCATCGGCTCTGAGGGACAGGGCGGTTCCGAGCAGTACTTC
>TRBJ1-5|NA|NA|TRBV7-9
CASSFISGTGNQPQHF
TGTGCCAGCAGCTTTATTTCAGGGACCGGCAATCAGCCCCAGCATTTT
>TRBJ1-1|NA|TRBD1|TRBV7-8
CASSLGPLGQTNTEAFF
TGTGCCAGCAGCTTAGGTCCATTGGGACAGACAAACACTGAAGCTTTCTTT
>TRBJ2-7|many|NA|TRBV7-9
CASSLGGTANSYEQYF
TGTGCCAGCAGCTTAGGCGGGACGGCCAACTCCTACGAGCAGTACTTC
>TRBJ1-4|once|NA|TRBV7-2
CASSKRQLSNEKLFF
TGTGCCAGCAGCAAAAGACAGCTCTCTAATGAAAAACTGTTTTTT
>TRBJ2-5|NA|NA|TRBV2
CATAYQETQYF
TGTGCCACCGCCTATCAGGAGACCCAGTACTTC
>TRBJ1-2|many|NA|TRBV7-8
CASSLGLGASYGYTF
TGTGCCAGCAGCTTAGGCCTGGGGGCGAGCTATGGCTACACCTTC
>TRBJ2-2|once|NA|TRBV7-9
CASSLRDWNTGELFF
TGTGCCAGCAGCTTGAGGGACTGGAACACCGGGGAGCTGTTTTTT
>TRBJ2-5|few|NA|TRBV5-1
CASSFTGPEETQYF
TGCGCCAGCAGCTTTACCGGGCCGGAGGAGACCCAGTACTTC